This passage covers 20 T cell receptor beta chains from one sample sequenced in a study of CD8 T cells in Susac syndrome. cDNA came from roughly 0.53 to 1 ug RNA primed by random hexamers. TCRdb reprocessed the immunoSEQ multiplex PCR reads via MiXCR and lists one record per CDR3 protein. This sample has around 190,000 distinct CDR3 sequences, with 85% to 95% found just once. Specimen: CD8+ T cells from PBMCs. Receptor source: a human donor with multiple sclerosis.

CDR3 coding DNA: TGTGCCAGCAGTTACTCCACAGCGACGACAGATACGCAGTATTTT. As protein: CASSYSTATTDTQYF. The chain couples TRBV6-6 to TRBJ2-3; D is unresolved. Trimming left V 0 bases short and J 3 bases short, with 10 bases between. The germline V gene encodes CDR1 MNHNY and CDR2 SVGAGI (reference sequence). The CDR3 length is 15 residues.

The CDR3 region is CASSLERVNYGYTF. In DNA, the CDR3 is TGTGCCAGCAGCTTAGAGCGGGTTAACTATGGCTACACCTTC. The rearrangement joins TRBV7-8 to TRBJ1-2; D unresolved. The CDR3 consists of 14 residues. V was pared by 1 base and J by 1 base, with 7 bases between. Germline CDR1 and CDR2: SGHVS and FQNEAQ.

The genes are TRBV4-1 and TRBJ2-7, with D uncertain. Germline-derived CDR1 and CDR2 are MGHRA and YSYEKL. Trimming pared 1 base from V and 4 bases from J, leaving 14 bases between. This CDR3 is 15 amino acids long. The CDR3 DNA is TGCGCCAGCAGCCAAGGAATTTCGGCAGCTTACGAGCAGTACTTC. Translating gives CASSQGISAAYEQYF.

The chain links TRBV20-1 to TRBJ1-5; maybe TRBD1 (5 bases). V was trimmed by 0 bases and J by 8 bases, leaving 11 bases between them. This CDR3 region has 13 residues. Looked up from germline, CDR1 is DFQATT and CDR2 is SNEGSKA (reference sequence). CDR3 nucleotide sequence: TGCAGTGCTAGAGATGGGGGTGTGGAGCCCCAGCATTTT. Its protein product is CSARDGGVEPQHF.

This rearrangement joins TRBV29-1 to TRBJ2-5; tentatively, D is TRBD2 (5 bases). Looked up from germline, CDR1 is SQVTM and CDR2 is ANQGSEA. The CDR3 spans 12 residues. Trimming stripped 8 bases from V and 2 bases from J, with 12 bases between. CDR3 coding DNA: TGCAGCACTTACAGCGGACAAGAGACCCAGTACTTC. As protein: CSTYSGQETQYF.

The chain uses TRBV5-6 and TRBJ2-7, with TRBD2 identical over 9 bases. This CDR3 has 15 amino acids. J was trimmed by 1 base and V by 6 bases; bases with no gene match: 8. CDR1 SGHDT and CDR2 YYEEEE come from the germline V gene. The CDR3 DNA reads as TGTGCCAGCACCATTCTAGCGGGGACTTCCTACGAGCAGTACTTC. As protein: CASTILAGTSYEQYF.

The CDR3 DNA reads as TGCAGCGTTGATACTTGGAACACCGGGGAGCTGTTTTTT. Protein product: CSVDTWNTGELFF. V and J are TRBV29-1 and TRBJ2-2, with no clear D. The ends were cut back, 3 bases at V and 1 base at J, with 6 bases in the middle. CDR1 SQVTM and CDR2 ANQGSEA come from the germline V gene. The CDR3 is 13 amino acids.

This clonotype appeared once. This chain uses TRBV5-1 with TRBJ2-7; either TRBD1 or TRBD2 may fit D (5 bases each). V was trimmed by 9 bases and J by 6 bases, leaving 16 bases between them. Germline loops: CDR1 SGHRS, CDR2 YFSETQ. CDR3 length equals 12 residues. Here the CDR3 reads CATKRARGEQYF. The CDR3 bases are TGCGCCACCAAGAGGGCTAGGGGCGAGCAGTACTTC.

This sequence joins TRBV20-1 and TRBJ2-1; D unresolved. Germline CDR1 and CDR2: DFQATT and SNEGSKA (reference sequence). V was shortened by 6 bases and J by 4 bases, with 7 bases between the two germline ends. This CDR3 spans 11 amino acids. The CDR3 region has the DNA TGCAGTGCCTCTCGATACAATGAGCAGTTCTTC. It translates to CSASRYNEQFF.

The CDR3 nucleotides are TGCAGCGTTACGAGTCGGGGACAGGGAAACTATGGCTACACCTTC. This sequence encodes CSVTSRGQGNYGYTF. The genes are TRBV29-1 and TRBJ1-2; TRBD1 matches at 9 bases. This CDR3 comprises 15 residues. The trim removed 5 bases at V and 2 bases at J, leaving 9 bases unmatched. The germline gives CDR1 SQVTM, CDR2 ANQGSEA.

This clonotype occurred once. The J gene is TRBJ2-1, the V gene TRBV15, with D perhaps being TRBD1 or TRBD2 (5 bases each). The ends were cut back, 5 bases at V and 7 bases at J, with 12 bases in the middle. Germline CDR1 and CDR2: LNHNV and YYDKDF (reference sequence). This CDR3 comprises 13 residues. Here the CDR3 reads CATSATWGNEQFF. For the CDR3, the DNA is TGTGCCACCAGCGCCACTTGGGGGAATGAGCAGTTCTTC.

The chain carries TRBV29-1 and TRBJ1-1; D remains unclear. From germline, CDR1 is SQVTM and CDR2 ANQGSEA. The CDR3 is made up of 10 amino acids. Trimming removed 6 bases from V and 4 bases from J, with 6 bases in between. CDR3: CSVRTTEAFF. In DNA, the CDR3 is TGCAGCGTGCGAACCACTGAAGCTTTCTTT.

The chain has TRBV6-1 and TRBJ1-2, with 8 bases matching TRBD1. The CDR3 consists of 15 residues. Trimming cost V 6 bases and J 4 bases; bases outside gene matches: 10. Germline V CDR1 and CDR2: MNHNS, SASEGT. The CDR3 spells CASSETGVGFYGYTF. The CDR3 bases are TGTGCCAGCAGCGAGACAGGGGTAGGCTTCTATGGCTACACCTTC.

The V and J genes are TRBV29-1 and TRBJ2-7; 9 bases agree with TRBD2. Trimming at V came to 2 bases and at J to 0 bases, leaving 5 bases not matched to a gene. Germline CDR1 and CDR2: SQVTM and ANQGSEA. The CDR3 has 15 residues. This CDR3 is CSVELAGVPSYEQYF. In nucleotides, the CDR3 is TGCAGCGTTGAATTAGCGGGAGTTCCCTCCTACGAGCAGTACTTC.

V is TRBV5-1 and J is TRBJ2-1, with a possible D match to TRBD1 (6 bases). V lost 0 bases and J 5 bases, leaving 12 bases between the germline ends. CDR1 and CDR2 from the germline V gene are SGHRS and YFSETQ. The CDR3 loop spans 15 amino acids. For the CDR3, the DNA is TGCGCCAGCAGCTTGGGAATGACAGGCCACAATGAGCAGTTCTTC. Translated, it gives CASSLGMTGHNEQFF. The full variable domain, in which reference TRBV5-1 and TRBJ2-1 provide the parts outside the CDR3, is KAGVTQTPRYLIKTRGQQVTLSCSPISGHRSVSWYQQTPGQGLQFLFEYFSETQRNKGNFPGRFSGRQFSNSRSEMNVSTLELGDSALYLCASSLGMTGHNEQFFGPGTRLTVL.

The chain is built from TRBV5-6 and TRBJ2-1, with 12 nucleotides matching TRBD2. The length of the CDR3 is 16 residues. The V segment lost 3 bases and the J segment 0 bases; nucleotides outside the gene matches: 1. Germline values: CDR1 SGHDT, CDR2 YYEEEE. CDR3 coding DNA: TGTGCCAGCAGCTGGACTAGCGGGAACTCCTACAATGAGCAGTTCTTC. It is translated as CASSWTSGNSYNEQFF.

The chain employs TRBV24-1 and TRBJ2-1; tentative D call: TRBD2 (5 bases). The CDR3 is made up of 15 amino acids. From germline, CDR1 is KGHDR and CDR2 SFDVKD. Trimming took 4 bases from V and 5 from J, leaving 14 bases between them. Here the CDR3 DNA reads TGTGCCACCAGTGACGAGGACTTGGGCCACAATGAGCAGTTCTTC. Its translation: CATSDEDLGHNEQFF.

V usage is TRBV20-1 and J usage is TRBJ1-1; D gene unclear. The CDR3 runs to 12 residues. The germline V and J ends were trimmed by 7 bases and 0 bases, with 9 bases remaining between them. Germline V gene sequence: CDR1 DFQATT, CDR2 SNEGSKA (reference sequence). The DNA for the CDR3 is TGCAGTGTGAGAGCGATGAACACTGAAGCTTTCTTT. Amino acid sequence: CSVRAMNTEAFF.

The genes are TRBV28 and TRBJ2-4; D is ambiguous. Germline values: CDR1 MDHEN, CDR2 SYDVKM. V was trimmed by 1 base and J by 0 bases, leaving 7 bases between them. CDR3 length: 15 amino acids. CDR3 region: CASSLSLLAKNIQYF. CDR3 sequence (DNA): TGTGCCAGCAGTTTATCACTCCTAGCCAAAAACATTCAGTACTTC.

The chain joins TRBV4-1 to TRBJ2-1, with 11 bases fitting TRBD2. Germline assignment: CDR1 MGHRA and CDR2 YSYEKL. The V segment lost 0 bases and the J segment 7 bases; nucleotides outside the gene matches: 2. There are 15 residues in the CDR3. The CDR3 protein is CASSQDRLAGNEQFF. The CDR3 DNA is TGCGCCAGCAGCCAAGATCGACTAGCGGGAAATGAGCAGTTCTTC.